These 28 T cell receptor beta chains were all obtained from the same sample, sequenced in a study of shared clonotypes between healthy human individuals. Some clones are missing from TCRdb's copy, which holds only in-frame ones; the method was immunoSEQ multiplex PCR. In the table there are 2 million to 2.5 million clones, about 93% of which are singletons. Naive CD8 cells, CD45RO-negative and positively selected for CCR7, excluded terminally differentiated effector memory CD45RA+ cells. The sample taken for sequencing was naive CD8+ T cells from PBMCs. Every receptor here comes from a man between 18 and 29 years old in good health. Some clones in this sample may be carry-over from other donors' samples.

The chain uses TRBV7-9 and TRBJ1-5; D remains ambiguous. The CDR3 spans 12 residues. Trimming removed 5 bases from V and 1 base from J, with 3 bases in between. CDR1 and CDR2 (germline): SEHNR, FQNEAQ (reference sequence). The CDR3 coding sequence is TGTGCCAGCAGCGAGAGCAATCAGCCCCAGCATTTT. It translates to CASSESNQPQHF.

The chain combines TRBV7-3 with TRBJ1-2; D perhaps matches TRBD1 (5 bases). Germline values: CDR1 SGHTA, CDR2 FQGTGA. The CDR3 consists of 14 residues. The V gene lost 5 bases and the J gene lost 0 bases, with 10 bases spanning the gap. The CDR3 sequence: CASSTGIANYGYTF. The CDR3 nucleotides read TGTGCCAGCAGCACAGGCATCGCTAACTATGGCTACACCTTC.

This clone was counted a single time. The rearrangement uses TRBV29-1 and TRBJ2-7; D remains ambiguous. This CDR3 spans 10 amino acids. Between the trimmed V and J ends, which lost 4 bases and 4 bases, there was a span of 5 bases. Germline CDR1 is SQVTM and CDR2 is ANQGSEA. CDR3 nucleotides: TGCAGCGTTGCCAATTACGAGCAGTACTTC. This translates into CSVANYEQYF.

The gene calls are TRBV10-3 and TRBJ1-5; D is ambiguous. V was trimmed by 9 bases and J by 2 bases, leaving 8 bases between them. The CDR3 is 12 residues long. CDR1 is ENHRY and CDR2 is SYGVKD in the germline V gene. The CDR3 bases are TGTGCCATGGGTTCAGGCAATCAGCCCCAGCATTTT. Residues: CAMGSGNQPQHF.

In the case of this clone: The sample contains more than one DNA sequence encoding this CDR3. The J gene is TRBJ2-7, the V gene TRBV7-3; D uncertain. Trimming took 3 bases from V and 1 from J, leaving 7 bases between them. CDR1 and CDR2 (germline): SGHTA, FQGTGA. The CDR3 has 13 residues. The CDR3 is CASSFGSSYEQYF. The CDR3 DNA is TGTGCCAGCAGCTTTGGTAGTTCCTACGAGCAGTACTTC.

V and J are TRBV10-3 and TRBJ1-1; D remains unclear. CDR1 and CDR2 from the germline V gene are ENHRY and SYGVKD. V lost 3 bases, J lost 2 bases, and 1 base lay in between. CDR3 size: 11 residues. CDR3 region: CAISDNTEAFF. In DNA form, the CDR3 reads TGTGCCATCAGTGACAACACTGAAGCTTTCTTT.

V gene TRBV6-5 combines with J gene TRBJ1-1; no firm D call. Trimming removed 2 bases from V and 1 base from J, with 11 bases in between. CDR3 size: 15 residues. CDR1 is MNHEY and CDR2 is SVGAGI in the germline V gene. The CDR3 coding sequence is TGTGCCAGCAGTTACCGGGAAGGAAAGAACACTGAAGCTTTCTTT. Amino acids: CASSYREGKNTEAFF.

The chain combines TRBV28 with TRBJ2-7, with TRBD2 matching 12 bases. Unmatched junction bases numbered 15, after V lost 2 bases and J lost 1 base. The CDR3 has 20 amino acids. Germline V gene sequence: CDR1 MDHEN, CDR2 SYDVKM. The CDR3 coding sequence is TGTGCCAGCAGTTTAGCGGCCCTAGCTAGCGGGAGGGTTAGGTCCTACGAGCAGTACTTC. This translates into CASSLAALASGRVRSYEQYF.

This clone was seen only once. V and J are TRBV9 and TRBJ2-6, with no clear D. This CDR3 has 16 amino acids. Trimming removed 1 base from V and 0 bases from J, with 8 bases in between. Germline V gives CDR1 SGDLS, CDR2 YYNGEE. In DNA form, the CDR3 reads TGTGCCAGCAGCGTATTAGGAAGCTCTGGGGCCAACGTCCTGACTTTC. Translated, it gives CASSVLGSSGANVLTF.

J is TRBJ1-2 and V is TRBV18; D is unclear. The CDR3 sequence is 16 residues long. The germline V gene encodes CDR1 KGHSH and CDR2 LQKENI. The V and J ends lost 5 bases and 0 bases respectively, with 16 bases between them. CDR3 in DNA: TGTGCCAGCTCAAGTTCTTTCCGGCTTCCTAACTATGGCTACACCTTC. Amino acid sequence: CASSSSFRLPNYGYTF.

The rearrangement uses TRBV15 and TRBJ2-1; maybe TRBD1 (6 bases). Germline CDR1 reads LNHNV; CDR2 reads YYDKDF (reference sequence). V was cut by 0 bases and J by 6 bases, with 12 bases left in between. This CDR3 is 15 amino acids long. The CDR3 nucleotides are TGTGCCACCAGCAGAGATTGGGACACTTTCAATGAGCAGTTCTTC. Translated: CATSRDWDTFNEQFF.

The CDR3 loop is CASSLVGGQQDTQYF. The DNA of the CDR3 is TGTGCCAGCAGCTTAGTTGGGGGGCAGCAAGATACGCAGTATTTT. This rearrangement joins TRBV11-2 to TRBJ2-3; tentatively, D is TRBD1 or TRBD2 (6 bases each). Germline CDR1 is SGHAT and CDR2 is FQNNGV. V lost 1 base and J lost 5, with 13 bases in between. This CDR3 region has 15 residues.

The genes are TRBV6-6 and TRBJ2-1, with 10 nucleotides matching TRBD2. The V and J ends lost 5 bases and 7 bases, in that order; junction bases with no gene match: 2. In germline, CDR1 is MNHNY, CDR2 SVGAGI (reference sequence). The CDR3 loop spans 13 amino acids. In nucleotides, the CDR3 is TGTGCCAGCAGTCCTAGCGGGAGAAATGAGCAGTTCTTC. Translated, it gives CASSPSGRNEQFF.

The J gene is TRBJ2-1, the V gene TRBV5-1; 7 bases agree with TRBD2. V gave up 1 base and J gave up 1 base; unmatched junction bases: 2. Looked up from germline, CDR1 is SGHRS and CDR2 is YFSETQ. The CDR3 contains 15 residues. Here the CDR3 DNA reads TGCGCCAGCAGCTTGCCTAGCGGTTCCTACAATGAGCAGTTCTTC. Amino acids: CASSLPSGSYNEQFF.

The rearrangement joins TRBV2 to TRBJ2-1, with D perhaps matching TRBD2 (5 bases). CDR1 is SNHLY, CDR2 FYNNEI, per germline. The CDR3 is 13 amino acids. V lost 6 bases to trimming and J lost 9 bases, with 15 bases between them. The CDR3 DNA follows: TGTGCCAGCAGGAGGACTCTCTCTGGTGAGCAGTTCTTC. It yields the protein CASRRTLSGEQFF.

V gene TRBV5-6 combines with J gene TRBJ2-6, with D tentatively TRBD2 (5 bases). CDR1 and CDR2 from the germline V gene are SGHDT and YYEEEE. The CDR3 has 15 residues. V lost 1 base and J 1 base, leaving 6 bases between the germline ends. Here the CDR3 reads CASSLWESGANVLTF. The CDR3 DNA reads as TGTGCCAGCAGCTTGTGGGAGTCTGGGGCCAACGTCCTGACTTTC.

A word on this clone: The sample carries other DNA sequences with the same CDR3. The V call is TRBV30, the J call TRBJ2-1, with D hard to call. Between the trimmed V and J ends, which lost 0 bases and 4 bases, there was a span of 4 bases. Germline-derived CDR1 and CDR2 are GTSNPN and SVGIG (reference sequence). This CDR3 is 12 amino acids long. The CDR3 DNA reads as TGTGCCTGGAGTGTTGTTTACAATGAGCAGTTCTTC. This encodes CAWSVVYNEQFF.

The gene calls are TRBV6-1 and TRBJ1-5; 7 nucleotides align to TRBD1. This CDR3 has 15 amino acids. Germline loops: CDR1 MNHNS, CDR2 SASEGT. Losses at the gene ends were 2 bases for V and 9 bases for J; bases not matched to a gene: 10. In nucleotides, the CDR3 is TGTGCCAGCAGTGAATACAGGGGAGGCAACCGGCCCCAGCATTTT. This sequence encodes CASSEYRGGNRPQHF.

The chain uses TRBV18 and TRBJ2-5, with 9 bases fitting TRBD2. After removal of 1 base from V and 5 bases from J, the junction contained 5 bases not matched to a gene. Germline V gene data show CDR1 as KGHSH and CDR2 as LQKENI. The CDR3 covers 15 residues. In DNA, the CDR3 is TGTGCCAGCTCACCACTCCGCGGGAGGGAGGAGACCCAGTACTTC. It codes for CASSPLRGREETQYF.

This rearrangement joins TRBV2 to TRBJ2-1, with 7 bases identical to TRBD2. The CDR3 totals 14 residues. V dropped 11 bases and J dropped 4; count of bases not matched to a gene: 11. Germline loops: CDR1 SNHLY, CDR2 FYNNEI. In DNA form, the CDR3 reads TGTGCCGGCAAAACCGGGACTACTTACAATGAGCAGTTCTTC. Its translation is CAGKTGTTYNEQFF.

This clone has just one count. V is TRBV19 and J is TRBJ1-4, with D possibly being TRBD1 (5 bases). Germline V CDR1 and CDR2: LNHDA, SQIVND (reference sequence). V was cut by 4 bases and J by 0 bases, with 9 bases left in between. This CDR3 has 15 amino acids. Here the CDR3 DNA reads TGTGCCAGTAGTACTGACAGAGCAACTAATGAAAAACTGTTTTTT. It specifies CASSTDRATNEKLFF.

The chain carries TRBV7-9 and TRBJ2-5, with 9 bases lining up with TRBD2. Germline CDR1 and CDR2: SEHNR and FQNEAQ (reference sequence). The CDR3 sequence is 14 residues long. With V trimmed by 5 bases and J by 2 bases, 3 bases remained unmatched. CDR3 protein: CASSQTSGQETQYF. Here the CDR3 DNA reads TGTGCCAGCAGCCAAACTAGCGGGCAAGAGACCCAGTACTTC.

CDR3 DNA: TGTGCCAGCAGCTCCGGGACTAGCGGTAGGGATGAGCAGTTCTTC. It specifies CASSSGTSGRDEQFF. The chain has TRBV13 and TRBJ2-1; 11 bases are shared with TRBD2. This CDR3 is 15 amino acids long. Per germline, CDR1 PRHDT and CDR2 FYEKMQ (reference sequence). V gave up 4 bases and J gave up 8 bases; unmatched junction bases: 7.

This chain links TRBV27 with TRBJ1-5, with D maybe TRBD1 (6 bases). V was shortened by 4 bases and J by 13 bases, with 14 bases between the two germline ends. The CDR3 is 12 residues long. From germline, CDR1 is MNHEY and CDR2 SMNVEV (reference sequence). The DNA of the CDR3 is TGTGCCAGCAGTTCCAACCGGGGGCCGCAGCATTTT. Amino acid sequence: CASSSNRGPQHF.

V usage is TRBV4-1 and J usage is TRBJ1-3; TRBD1 agrees at 7 bases. J lost 2 bases, V lost 5 bases, and 9 bases had no gene match. Germline V gene data show CDR1 as MGHRA and CDR2 as YSYEKL. The CDR3 is made up of 16 amino acids. The CDR3 DNA follows: TGCGCCAGCAGCATAGGCGACAGGGAGGCTGGAAACACCATATATTTT. Translating gives CASSIGDREAGNTIYF.

Note on this clone: Other nucleotide sequences from this sample produce the same CDR3. The J gene is TRBJ2-7, the V gene TRBV27; TRBD2 matches 7 bases. Germline V gene lookup returns CDR1 MNHEY and CDR2 SMNVEV (reference sequence). Germline trimming cut 2 bases from V and 2 bases from J; bases unmatched to any gene: 0. The CDR3 extends over 13 amino acids. CDR3 sequence reads: CASSLAGAYEQYF. In DNA, the CDR3 is TGTGCCAGCAGTTTAGCGGGGGCCTACGAGCAGTACTTC.

The V and J genes are TRBV19 and TRBJ1-2; D is possibly TRBD1 (5 bases). Deletions cut 4 bases from V and 2 bases from J, with 8 bases between. Per germline, CDR1 LNHDA and CDR2 SQIVND (reference sequence). The CDR3 sequence is 13 residues long. CDR3 residues: CASSTTENYGYTF. The CDR3 nucleotides are TGTGCCAGTAGTACGACAGAGAACTATGGCTACACCTTC.

This clone showed up just a few times. V is TRBV9 and J is TRBJ2-7; 7 nucleotides line up with TRBD2. Per the germline V gene, CDR1 is SGDLS and CDR2 is YYNGEE. The CDR3 covers 14 residues. J gave up 3 bases and V 0 bases, and 3 bases lay outside the gene matches. In DNA form, the CDR3 reads TGTGCCAGCAGCGTAGGGGAGGGGTACTACGAGCAGTACTTC. Its protein product is CASSVGEGYYEQYF.